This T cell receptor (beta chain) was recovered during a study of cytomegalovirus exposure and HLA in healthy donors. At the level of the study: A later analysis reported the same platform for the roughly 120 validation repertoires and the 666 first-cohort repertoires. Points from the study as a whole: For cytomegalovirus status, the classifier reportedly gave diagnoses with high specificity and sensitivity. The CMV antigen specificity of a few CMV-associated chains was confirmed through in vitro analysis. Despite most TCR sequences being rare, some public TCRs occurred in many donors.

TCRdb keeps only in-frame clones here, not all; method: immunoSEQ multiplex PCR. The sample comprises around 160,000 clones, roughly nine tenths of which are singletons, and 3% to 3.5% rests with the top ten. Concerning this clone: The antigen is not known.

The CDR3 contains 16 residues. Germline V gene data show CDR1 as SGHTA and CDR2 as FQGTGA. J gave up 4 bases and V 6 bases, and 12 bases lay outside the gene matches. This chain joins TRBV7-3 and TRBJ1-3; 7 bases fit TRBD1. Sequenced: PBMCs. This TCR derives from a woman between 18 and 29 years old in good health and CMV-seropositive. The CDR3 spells CASSFGPTGAGNTIYF. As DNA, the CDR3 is TGTGCCAGCAGTTTTGGCCCAACAGGGGCCGGAAACACCATATATTTT.